This record covers a single T cell receptor beta chain. Those enrolled in Seattle joined during active infection and were followed longitudinally afterward. The data belong to a study of blood T cell repertoires in COVID-19. Background on the study: From the United States, Italy and Spain came samples of acute and convalescent COVID-19. The cDNA or gDNA used as material had been derived from T cells, B-cell-depleted T cells, or PBMCs.

Original handling: The assay estimated nucleated cells by amplifying reference gene primers. Assay used: immunoSEQ multiplex PCR; TCRdb lists only in-frame clones, some missing. The DNA gave D and trimming, while V, J and clone size come from that table. The data show 150,000 or so clones, approximately 92% seen once. Looked up from germline, CDR1 is SGHRS and CDR2 is YFSETQ. Trimming took off 0 bases at V and 5 bases at J, with 12 bases between the two ends. The CDR3 sequence is 14 residues long. V usage is TRBV5-1 and J usage is TRBJ2-7; possibly TRBD2 for D (6 bases). The specimen sequenced was peripheral blood. This TCR was recovered from a man younger than 30 with COVID-19, enrolled during active disease. In DNA form, the CDR3 reads TGCGCCAGCAGCTTGGAGCTGGGGGGTAACGAGCAGTACTTC. Amino acids: CASSLELGGNEQYF.